This T cell receptor (beta chain) was sequenced in a study of PD-1 blockade in classical Hodgkin lymphoma (dated by TCRdb to the early 2020s). General notes on the study: Nivolumab dosing was 3 mg/kg intravenously every 2 weeks, continuing until either disease progression or unacceptable toxicity. The study used TCR beta sequencing and CyTOF to define a peripheral blood immune signature of response to PD-1 blockade in classical Hodgkin lymphoma.

Comment on this clone: Its cognate antigen has yet to be identified. The DNA is left out, because the CDR3 cannot be placed on it with certainty; the CDR3 is given as TCRdb lists it.

Genomic DNA was isolated using the Qiagen DNeasy kit from unsorted PBMCs as well as from negatively selected CD4+ and CD8+ fractions. TCR beta CDR3 regions were amplified by immunoSEQ multiplex PCR using primers annealing to V and J segments. A synthetic immune receptor repertoire was used to minimize amplification bias, and remaining bias was computationally removed after sequencing. On the authors' methods: Custom Python scripts were used to quantify repertoire diversity as the Shannon entropy index. Unsorted, CD4+ and CD8+ repertoires were examined separately, except in combined analyses, for which CD4+ and CD8+ sequences were merged in silico. A clone counted as expanded when the clone's frequency after treatment rose at least 2-fold relative to C1D1, and clones undetected at baseline were given a pseudocount of 0.5. Singleton clones were defined as clones with 0 or 1 copy at C1D1, and non-singleton clones were defined as clones with 2 or more copies. Clones expanded in unsorted samples were annotated as CD4+, CD8+ or unknown by matching protein sequences in sorted samples from the same patient. Wilcoxon tests on paired samples were used to test changes in diversity from C1D1 to C4D1. Drawn from immuneACCESS, this table holds only the in-frame rearrangements with V and J called that TCRdb kept. Clones are partly lost; checked studies trace under half to an unresolved V gene and leave the rest unexplained. That table furnishes V, J and clone size, whereas the DNA furnished D and trimming. Counted in this sample were 95,000 to 100,000 clones; roughly 91% of them appeared once. The top ten hold about 6.4% of the sample.

The investigation overall reported the following: Patients starting nivolumab less than 1 year after ASCT had lower diversity and were excluded from later analyses to avoid confounding by immune reconstitution. Trial patients achieving complete response had baseline diversity similar to newly diagnosed patients, whereas partial responders and progressors had significantly lower diversity. Only a single clinical trial cohort was studied, and what caused the repertoire differences, possibly disease activity or prior therapy, remained undefined. By C4D1, a significant rise was seen in CD4+ TCR diversity but not in CD8+ TCR diversity (p=0.0027 vs p=0.16), and the rise was most apparent among complete responders (p=0.02). Baseline TCR diversity was reported to be lower in newly diagnosed patients than in healthy donors, and even lower in relapsed/refractory patients.

In light of the paper, this sample's time point label describes: cycle 2 day 1 (C2D1) of nivolumab. Relapse after autologous stem cell transplantation had occurred in all trial patients, and cohorts A, B and C were distinguished by prior brentuximab vedotin exposure. A total of more than 55 patients with relapsed/refractory classical Hodgkin lymphoma made up the trial cohort, and each patient's best overall response was complete response, partial response or progressive disease. In the multi-cohort phase II CheckMate 205 trial, trial patients received single-agent nivolumab. An independent review committee assessed best overall response by applying the 2007 International Working Group response criteria. Trial PBMCs were obtained immediately prior to nivolumab initiation (C1D1) and on therapy at cycle 2 day 1 and cycle 4 day 1. Peripheral blood was collected in 8 mL Vacutainer Cell Preparation Tubes, from which PBMCs were isolated by centrifugation and then cryopreserved.

Reading from cysteine to phenylalanine, the CDR3 counts 16 amino acids. CDR1 SGHVS and CDR2 FQNEAQ were looked up in the germline V gene. Source: peripheral blood mononuclear cells (PBMCs), taken before the second cycle of nivolumab. This receptor chain uses TRBV7-8 and TRBJ2-7; the DNA was not compared with TRBD2, the D call given in the table. The sequence was collected from a human donor with classical Hodgkin lymphoma. The CDR3 in this case is CASSPVVGGGTSGGYF.